A selection of T cell receptor beta chains follows, all from one sample in a study of beta chain features in type 1 diabetes. Measured with immunoSEQ multiplex PCR; TCRdb has only the in-frame clones, and not every one. There are around 600,000 clones in the sample; 9.5% to 15% occur only once, and 0.095% to 0.15% lies in the top ten. The sample consisted of naive CD4+ T cells from blood. Receptors were obtained from a man aged 30 to 45 with type 1 diabetes. CDR3s include the opening cysteine and the closing phenylalanine or tryptophan. Fields, in order: V gene, J gene, D gene, clone size, CDR3 protein, CDR3 DNA. D genes are given only for firm matches. The listing skips clone size in some rows; elsewhere it reads once, few, many or a size class.

V: TRBV29-1
J: TRBJ2-3
D: .
size: few
CDR3: CSLLAGADTQYF
DNA: TGCAGCCTTCTGGCAGGGGCAGATACGCAGTATTTT

V: TRBV4-1
J: TRBJ2-5
D: .
size: .
CDR3: CASSQGTGTSQETQYF
DNA: TGCGCCAGCAGCCAAGGGACCGGGACTTCGCAAGAGACCCAGTACTTC

V: TRBV13
J: TRBJ1-1
D: .
size: .
CDR3: CASSLHTEAFF
DNA: TGTGCCAGCAGCCTTCACACTGAAGCTTTCTTT

V: TRBV4-3
J: TRBJ2-1
D: .
size: many
CDR3: CASSQYNEQFF
DNA: TGCGCCAGCAGCCAATACAATGAGCAGTTCTTC

V: TRBV28
J: TRBJ1-6
D: .
size: .
CDR3: CASSYKFTLHF
DNA: TGTGCCAGCAGTTACAAATTCACCCTCCACTTT

V: TRBV15
J: TRBJ2-7
D: .
size: few
CDR3: CATGLGRSSYEQYF
DNA: TGTGCCACCGGCCTGGGACGGAGCTCCTACGAGCAGTACTTC

V: TRBV6-6
J: TRBJ2-5
D: TRBD2
size: few
CDR3: CASSYSSGVAETQYF
DNA: TGTGCCAGCAGTTACTCGAGCGGGGTCGCGGAGACCCAGTACTTC

V: TRBV7-9
J: TRBJ1-3
D: .
size: .
CDR3: CASSLDGLSGNTIYF
DNA: TGTGCCAGCAGCTTAGACGGCCTCTCTGGAAACACCATATATTTT

V: TRBV30
J: TRBJ1-5
D: .
size: few
CDR3: CASHNQPQHF
DNA: TGTGCCTCTCACAATCAGCCCCAGCATTTT

V: TRBV11-2
J: TRBJ2-7
D: TRBD2
size: .
CDR3: CASSPGTSGGFSYEQYF
DNA: TGTGCCAGCAGCCCCGGGACTAGCGGGGGTTTCTCCTACGAGCAGTACTTC

V: TRBV30
J: TRBJ1-2
D: TRBD1
size: .
CDR3: CAWSELGQAAYGYTF
DNA: TGTGCCTGGAGTGAGCTGGGACAGGCGGCTTATGGCTACACCTTC

V: TRBV4-3
J: TRBJ2-1
D: TRBD1
size: .
CDR3: CASSRLTGDSYNEQFF
DNA: TGCGCCAGCAGCCGCTTAACAGGGGACTCCTACAATGAGCAGTTCTTC

V: TRBV5-4
J: TRBJ2-7
D: .
size: few
CDR3: CASSLDGDLGKTKPFYEQYF
DNA: TGTGCCAGCAGCTTGGATGGGGACCTAGGAAAGACAAAACCCTTCTACGAGCAGTACTTC

V: TRBV10-3
J: TRBJ2-5
D: .
size: .
CDR3: CAISESKGRSETQYF
DNA: TGTGCCATCAGTGAGTCAAAGGGGAGGTCAGAGACCCAGTACTTC

V: TRBV7-9
J: TRBJ2-3
D: .
size: .
CDR3: CASNFIGGSLTDTQYF
DNA: TGTGCCAGCAACTTTATCGGCGGTTCGCTCACAGATACGCAGTATTTT

V: TRBV4-1
J: TRBJ2-5
D: .
size: few
CDR3: CASSQPLQGRETQYF
DNA: TGCGCCAGCAGCCAGCCCCTACAGGGACGAGAGACCCAGTACTTC

V: TRBV9
J: TRBJ2-1
D: TRBD2
size: few
CDR3: CASSLGTSGAYNEQFF
DNA: TGTGCCAGCAGCCTTGGGACTAGCGGGGCCTACAATGAGCAGTTCTTC

V: TRBV9
J: TRBJ1-2
D: .
size: .
CDR3: CASSVGAANYGYTF
DNA: TGTGCCAGCAGCGTAGGGGCGGCTAACTATGGCTACACCTTC

V: TRBV11-2
J: TRBJ2-7
D: TRBD1
size: .
CDR3: CASSLGSLGGTYF
DNA: TGTGCCAGCAGCTTAGGATCGTTAGGGGGCACGTACTTC

V: TRBV7-2
J: TRBJ1-6
D: TRBD1
size: .
CDR3: CASSLAWGGGDSPLHF
DNA: TGTGCCAGCAGCTTAGCTTGGGGAGGGGGCGATTCACCCCTCCACTTT

V: TRBV19
J: TRBJ2-7
D: TRBD1
size: .
CDR3: CASSVQGALGEQYF
DNA: TGTGCCAGTAGCGTCCAGGGGGCTCTAGGCGAGCAGTACTTC

V: TRBV9
J: TRBJ2-2
D: TRBD2
size: few
CDR3: CASSAHSGTSAGELFF
DNA: TGTGCCAGCAGCGCCCACTCCGGGACTAGCGCCGGGGAGCTGTTTTTT

V: TRBV18
J: TRBJ2-3
D: .
size: few
CDR3: CASSPYQDTQYF
DNA: TGTGCCAGCTCACCCTACCAAGATACGCAGTATTTT

V: TRBV7-9
J: TRBJ1-1
D: TRBD1
size: few
CDR3: CASSSRTGRVGTEAFF
DNA: TGTGCCAGCAGCTCCCGGACAGGGCGGGTCGGCACTGAAGCTTTCTTT

V: TRBV15
J: TRBJ2-7
D: .
size: few
CDR3: CATSREAGKDEQYF
DNA: TGTGCCACCAGCAGAGAGGCAGGGAAGGACGAGCAGTACTTC

V: TRBV6-1
J: TRBJ2-3
D: .
size: few
CDR3: CASAPGGGAGDTQYF
DNA: TGTGCCAGCGCTCCCGGAGGGGGGGCCGGAGATACGCAGTATTTT

V: TRBV7-9
J: TRBJ2-1
D: .
size: few
CDR3: CASRTANLYNEQFF
DNA: TGTGCCAGCAGGACGGCTAACCTTTACAATGAGCAGTTCTTC

V: TRBV30
J: TRBJ2-3
D: TRBD1
size: few
CDR3: CAWRETGKAQYF
DNA: TGTGCCTGGAGGGAGACAGGGAAAGCGCAGTATTTT

V: TRBV2
J: TRBJ2-7
D: .
size: .
CDR3: CASSENRSYEQYF
DNA: TGTGCCAGCAGTGAAAACCGCTCCTACGAGCAGTACTTC

V: TRBV1
J: TRBJ2-7
D: .
size: .
CDR3: CTSSLGQVRSYEQYF
DNA: TGCACCAGCAGCCTCGGACAGGTCCGCTCCTACGAGCAGTACTTC

V: TRBV5-1
J: TRBJ2-3
D: .
size: .
CDR3: CASSLMGRTERFTDTQYF
DNA: TGCGCCAGCAGCTTGATGGGCCGGACAGAAAGATTCACAGATACGCAGTATTTT

V: TRBV7-2
J: TRBJ2-5
D: .
size: .
CDR3: CASSLGTMETQYF
DNA: TGTGCCAGCAGCTTAGGGACAATGGAGACCCAGTACTTC

V: TRBV10-3
J: TRBJ2-5
D: .
size: few
CDR3: CAISDRAQETQYF
DNA: TGTGCCATCAGTGACAGGGCGCAAGAGACCCAGTACTTC

V: TRBV4-3
J: TRBJ2-3
D: TRBD2
size: .
CDR3: CASSQDRGLAGPGDTQYF
DNA: TGCGCCAGCAGCCAAGATAGGGGACTAGCGGGGCCGGGAGATACGCAGTATTTT

V: TRBV30
J: TRBJ1-5
D: TRBD1
size: .
CDR3: CAWSPGQGGQPQHF
DNA: TGTGCCTGGAGTCCGGGACAGGGTGGTCAGCCCCAGCATTTT

V: TRBV4-3
J: TRBJ1-1
D: .
size: .
CDR3: CASSQEGRGEWKVFF
DNA: TGCGCCAGCAGCCAAGAGGGCAGGGGCGAATGGAAAGTTTTCTTT

V: TRBV7-6
J: TRBJ2-3
D: .
size: few
CDR3: CASSPADTQYF
DNA: TGTGCCAGCAGTCCAGCGGATACGCAGTATTTT

V: TRBV27
J: TRBJ2-7
D: .
size: few
CDR3: CASSSYRYSYEQYF
DNA: TGTGCCAGCAGTTCGTACCGTTATTCCTACGAGCAGTACTTC

V: TRBV11-2
J: TRBJ2-5
D: .
size: .
CDR3: CASSPASQETQYF
DNA: TGTGCCAGCAGCCCGGCTAGCCAAGAGACCCAGTACTTC

V: TRBV2
J: TRBJ1-6
D: .
size: .
CDR3: CASSSQGTAGSPLHF
DNA: TGTGCCAGCAGTTCTCAGGGGACCGCGGGTTCACCCCTCCACTTT

V: TRBV5-1
J: TRBJ2-1
D: TRBD1
size: .
CDR3: CASSFRQGALNEQFF
DNA: TGCGCCAGCAGCTTCAGACAGGGGGCCCTCAATGAGCAGTTCTTC

V: TRBV7-9
J: TRBJ2-5
D: .
size: few
CDR3: CASSLQGGQTQYF
DNA: TGTGCCAGCAGCTTACAGGGAGGCCAGACCCAGTACTTC

V: TRBV7-2
J: TRBJ1-2
D: .
size: few
CDR3: CASSFIGTTNYGYTF
DNA: TGTGCCAGCAGCTTCATCGGCACCACTAACTATGGCTACACCTTC

V: TRBV29-1
J: TRBJ2-7
D: TRBD1
size: few
CDR3: CSVVPRQGAWYEQYF
DNA: TGCAGCGTTGTCCCCCGACAGGGGGCCTGGTACGAGCAGTACTTC

V: TRBV5-1
J: TRBJ1-5
D: .
size: .
CDR3: CASSLEGRVDQPQHF
DNA: TGCGCCAGCAGCTTGGAAGGGAGAGTCGATCAGCCCCAGCATTTT